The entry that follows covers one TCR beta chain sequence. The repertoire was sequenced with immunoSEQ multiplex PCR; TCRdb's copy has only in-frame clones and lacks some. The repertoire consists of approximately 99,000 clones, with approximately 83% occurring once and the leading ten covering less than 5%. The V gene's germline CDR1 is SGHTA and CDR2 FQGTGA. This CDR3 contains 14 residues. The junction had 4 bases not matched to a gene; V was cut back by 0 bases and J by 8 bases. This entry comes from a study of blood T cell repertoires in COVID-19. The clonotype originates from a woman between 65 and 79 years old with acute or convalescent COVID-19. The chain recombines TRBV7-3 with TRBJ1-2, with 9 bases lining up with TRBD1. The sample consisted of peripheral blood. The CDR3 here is CASSLTGQGGGYTF. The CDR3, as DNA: TGTGCCAGCAGCTTAACGGGACAGGGCGGCGGCTACACCTTC.